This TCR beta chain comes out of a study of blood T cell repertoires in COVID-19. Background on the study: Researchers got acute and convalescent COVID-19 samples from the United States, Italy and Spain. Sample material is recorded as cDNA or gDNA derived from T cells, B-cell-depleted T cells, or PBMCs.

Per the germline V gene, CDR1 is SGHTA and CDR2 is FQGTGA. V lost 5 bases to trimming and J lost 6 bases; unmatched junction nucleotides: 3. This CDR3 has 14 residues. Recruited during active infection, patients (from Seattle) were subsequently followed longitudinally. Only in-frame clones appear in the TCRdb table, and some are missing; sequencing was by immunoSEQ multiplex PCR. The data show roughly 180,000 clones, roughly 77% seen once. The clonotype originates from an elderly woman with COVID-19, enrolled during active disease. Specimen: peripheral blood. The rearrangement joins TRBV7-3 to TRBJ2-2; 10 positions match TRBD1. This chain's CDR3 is CASSGTGEPGELFF. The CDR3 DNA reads TGTGCCAGCAGCGGGACAGGGGAGCCCGGGGAGCTGTTTTTT.